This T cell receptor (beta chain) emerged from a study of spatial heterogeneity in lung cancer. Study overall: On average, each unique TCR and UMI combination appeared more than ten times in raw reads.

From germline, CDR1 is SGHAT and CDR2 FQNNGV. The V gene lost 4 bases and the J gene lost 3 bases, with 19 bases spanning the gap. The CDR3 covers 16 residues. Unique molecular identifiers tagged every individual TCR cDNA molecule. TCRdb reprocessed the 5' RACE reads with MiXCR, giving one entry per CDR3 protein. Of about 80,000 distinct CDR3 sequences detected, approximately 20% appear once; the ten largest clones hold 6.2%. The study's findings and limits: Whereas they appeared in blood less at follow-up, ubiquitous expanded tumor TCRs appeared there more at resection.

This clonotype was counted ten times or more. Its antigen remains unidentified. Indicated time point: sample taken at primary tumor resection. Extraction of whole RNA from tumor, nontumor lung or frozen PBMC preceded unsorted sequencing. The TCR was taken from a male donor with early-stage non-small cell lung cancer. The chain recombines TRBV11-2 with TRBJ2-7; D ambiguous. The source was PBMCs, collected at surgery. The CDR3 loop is CASSSGRFTDDYEQYF. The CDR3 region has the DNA TGTGCCAGCAGCTCGGGCCGCTTCACCGACGACTACGAGCAGTACTTC.